This TCR beta chain was documented in a study of T-cell memory formation after mild COVID-19. Study-level results: Clones that contracted from day 15 to 85 were balanced CD4/CD8, while later expanders leaned CD4+. Shrinking CD4+ clones were chiefly CM and EM; CD8+ ones were chiefly EMRA.

Each CDR3 protein is one row after TCRdb ran MiXCR on the 5' RACE reads. The sample includes hundreds of thousands of distinct CDR3 sequences, approximately 23% of them seen just once. This clonotype was seen once. Antigen specificity is unknown. CDR1 SGHNT and CDR2 YYREEE come from the germline V gene (reference sequence). The CDR3 contains 17 residues. The J segment lost 7 bases and the V segment lost 4 bases, leaving 14 bases of the junction unmatched. This rearrangement joins TRBV5-4 to TRBJ2-2; 9 bases agree with TRBD1. Sequencing input: PBMCs or a T cell subset sorted from them (not recorded which). This receptor was obtained from an adult woman who had mild COVID-19 (a few samples of this study predate the infection). Cell type and time point are not known. The CDR3 sequence is CASSPGGGQGLFGELFF. Here the CDR3 DNA reads TGTGCCAGCAGCCCCGGCGGGGGACAGGGCCTTTTCGGGGAGCTGTTTTTT.